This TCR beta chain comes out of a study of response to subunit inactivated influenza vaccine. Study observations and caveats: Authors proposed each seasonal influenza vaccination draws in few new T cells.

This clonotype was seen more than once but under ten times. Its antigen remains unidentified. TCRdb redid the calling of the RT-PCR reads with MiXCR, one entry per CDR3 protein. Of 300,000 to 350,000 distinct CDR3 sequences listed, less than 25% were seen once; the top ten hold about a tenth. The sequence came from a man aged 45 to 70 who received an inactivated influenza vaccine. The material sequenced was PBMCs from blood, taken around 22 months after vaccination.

In DNA form, the CDR3 reads TGCGCCAGCAGCCAAGATTTCGGTCGCGATCAGTACTTC. Translated: CASSQDFGRDQYF. V is TRBV4-1 and J is TRBJ2-7, with D unresolved. Germline V gene lookup returns CDR1 MGHRA and CDR2 YSYEKL. Trimming stripped 0 bases from V and 10 bases from J, with 13 bases between. CDR3 length: 13 residues.